A single sample gave rise to the 25 T cell receptor beta chains below, sequenced in a study of blood T cells in healthy people across ages. The second PCR ran about 6 to 12 cycles with a sample-barcoded 5' primer and J-beta primers. A single record per CDR3 protein comes from TCRdb applying MiXCR to the 5' RACE reads. The sample carries approximately 810,000 distinct CDR3 sequences, around 28% recorded once. Sequencing input: blood. All receptors come from a woman older than 75 in good health.

This clonotype was seen only a few times. V usage is TRBV3-1 and J usage is TRBJ1-6; the D gene is possibly TRBD1 (5 bases). CDR1 is LGHDT, CDR2 YNNKEL, per germline (reference sequence). The CDR3 spans 14 residues. V was shortened by 0 bases and J by 9 bases, with 9 bases between the two germline ends. CDR3 DNA sequence: TGTGCCAGCAGCCAAGAGACAGAAAGTTCACCCCTCCACTTT. This encodes CASSQETESSPLHF.

The rearrangement links TRBV20-1 to TRBJ1-5, with D tentatively TRBD1 (5 bases). CDR1 and CDR2 (germline): DFQATT, SNEGSKA (reference sequence). V lost 0 bases, J lost 1 base, and 13 bases lay in between. The CDR3 is 16 amino acids. This CDR3 reads CSARESGRGSNQPQHF. CDR3 in DNA: TGCAGTGCTAGAGAATCTGGTAGGGGCAGCAATCAGCCCCAGCATTTT.

This clonotype came up a few times. This chain joins TRBV2 and TRBJ1-4; a weak D match, TRBD1 (6 bases). The CDR3 has 14 residues. Trimming took off 5 bases at V and 7 bases at J, with 14 bases between the two ends. Per germline, CDR1 SNHLY and CDR2 FYNNEI. CDR3 protein: CASSPREGGEKLFF. In nucleotides, the CDR3 is TGTGCCAGCAGTCCCAGGGAAGGGGGTGAAAAACTGTTTTTT.

This CDR3 is CATGPGLRENTIYF. In DNA, the CDR3 is TGTGCCACTGGGCCGGGGTTAAGGGAAAACACCATATATTTT. The chain is built from TRBV19 and TRBJ1-3; D gene ambiguous. The germline CDR1 and CDR2 sequences are LNHDA and SQIVND (reference sequence). Trimming shortened V by 10 bases and J by 6 bases, and 19 bases separated the two germline ends. The CDR3 has 14 residues.

A word on this clonotype: This may come from a read error, since a much larger clone is one base off. The V gene is TRBV5-1, the J gene TRBJ2-1; 11 nucleotides line up with TRBD1. The trim removed 4 bases at V and 13 bases at J, leaving 13 bases unmatched. The germline V gene has CDR1 SGHRS and CDR2 YFSETQ. The CDR3 runs to 15 residues. The CDR3 DNA sequence: TGCGCCAGCAGCATAGGACAGGGGGCGCATGAGACCCAGTTCTTC. It translates to CASSIGQGAHETQFF. Full variable domain (rest looked up from reference TRBV5-1 and TRBJ2-1): KAGVTQTPRYLIKTRGQQVTLSCSPISGHRSVSWYQQTPGQGLQFLFEYFSETQRNKGNFPGRFSGRQFSNSRSEMNVSTLELGDSALYLCASSIGQGAHETQFFGPGTRLTVL.

This clonotype was observed a handful of times. CDR3 DNA: TGCAGTGCCTTACGGATGACTAGCGGGGGGGTCTGGAACACCGGGGAGCTGTTTTTT. Protein sequence: CSALRMTSGGVWNTGELFF. The V gene is TRBV20-1, the J gene TRBJ2-2; 14 bases are shared with TRBD2. Trimming removed 6 bases from V and 1 base from J; junction bases left unmatched: 13. Germline-derived CDR1 and CDR2 are DFQATT and SNEGSKA (reference sequence). This CDR3 is 19 amino acids long.

There are many counts of this clonotype. This chain links TRBV5-5 with TRBJ2-4; 10 bases fit TRBD1. V gave up 3 bases and J gave up 6 bases; unmatched junction bases: 3. Germline V gene sequence: CDR1 SGHKS, CDR2 YYEKEE (reference sequence). The CDR3 length is 14 residues. In nucleotides, the CDR3 is TGTGCCAGCAGCTCCCGGGACAGGGGAAACATTCAGTACTTC. Translating it yields CASSSRDRGNIQYF.

This clonotype came up many times. The V gene is TRBV7-2, the J gene TRBJ1-2; no firm D call. Trimming stripped 5 bases from V and 5 bases from J, with 12 bases between. Germline V CDR1 and CDR2: SGHTA, FQGNSA. This CDR3 is built from 13 residues. This chain's CDR3 is CASSPSLEYGYTF. CDR3 in DNA: TGTGCCAGCAGCCCCTCTTTAGAATATGGCTACACCTTC. Based on the CDR3 plus reference TRBV7-2 and TRBJ1-2, the full variable domain is GAGVSQSPSNKVTEKGKDVELRCDPISGHTALYWYRQSLGQGLEFLIYFQGNSAPDKSGLPSDRFSAERTGGSVSTLTIQRTQQEDSAVYLCASSPSLEYGYTFGSGTRLTVV.

This clonotype was found a few times. The V gene is TRBV5-1, the J gene TRBJ1-6; 9 nucleotides align to TRBD1. This CDR3 is built from 15 residues. Germline V gives CDR1 SGHRS, CDR2 YFSETQ. V gave up 4 bases and J gave up 8 bases; unmatched junction bases: 7. The CDR3 loop reads CASSTSGTGHSPLHF. CDR3 DNA sequence: TGCGCCAGCAGCACTTCCGGGACAGGGCATTCACCCCTCCACTTT.

Ten or more counts support this clonotype. V gene TRBV7-2 combines with J gene TRBJ1-6; D is unresolved. V lost 5 bases and J lost 10, with 18 bases in between. Germline values: CDR1 SGHTA, CDR2 FQGNSA. The CDR3 spans 15 residues. The CDR3: CASSPVQPLRSPLHF. The CDR3 DNA reads as TGTGCCAGCAGCCCGGTACAGCCTCTCAGGTCACCCCTCCACTTT.

This chain connects TRBV20-1 to TRBJ1-4; maybe TRBD1 (6 bases). CDR3 length equals 15 residues. The V gene's germline CDR1 is DFQATT and CDR2 SNEGSKA (reference sequence). Trimming shortened V by 3 bases and J by 7 bases, and 18 bases separated the two germline ends. The CDR3 reads CSARQGRSPGEKLFF. CDR3 sequence (DNA): TGCAGTGCTAGGCAGGGGCGCTCTCCGGGTGAAAAACTGTTTTTT.

This clonotype was seen repeatedly, ten times or more. The chain carries TRBV9 and TRBJ2-3; D perhaps matches TRBD2 (5 bases). Germline V CDR1 and CDR2: SGDLS, YYNGEE. V lost 2 bases and J lost 5, with 15 bases in between. The CDR3 is 15 residues long. CDR3 region: CASSVEWARGDTQYF. The CDR3 DNA sequence: TGTGCCAGCAGCGTCGAGTGGGCCCGGGGAGATACGCAGTATTTT.

This clonotype was observed a few times. This could be a read error, since a much larger clone is one nucleotide away. The chain carries TRBV29-1 and TRBJ2-4, with 7 bases that match TRBD2. Trimming took 4 bases from V and 13 from J; bases not matched to a gene: 25. The germline CDR1 and CDR2 sequences are SQVTM and ANQGSEA. CDR3 size: 17 residues. The CDR3 protein is CSVGRGRTSDDYNEQYF. CDR3 coding DNA: TGCAGCGTTGGTAGAGGTCGTACTAGCGATGACTACAATGAGCAGTACTTC.

This clonotype has just a few counts. The rearrangement uses TRBV4-3 and TRBJ2-2; a possible D gene is TRBD1 (6 bases). The CDR3 spans 17 residues. In germline, CDR1 is LGHNA, CDR2 YSLEER. V gave up 0 bases and J gave up 8 bases, with 19 bases separating them. This chain's CDR3 is CASSQDPRPTGQGELFF. CDR3 nucleotides: TGCGCCAGCAGCCAAGATCCTAGACCCACAGGGCAAGGGGAGCTGTTTTTT.

This clonotype was seen ten or more times. J is TRBJ2-3 and V is TRBV6-5, with 10 positions matching TRBD2. CDR3 length: 15 residues. From germline, CDR1 is MNHEY and CDR2 SVGAGI. V lost 4 bases to trimming and J lost 6 bases; unmatched junction nucleotides: 7. CDR3 protein: CASSLASGGLDTQYF. CDR3 in DNA: TGTGCCAGCAGTTTAGCTAGCGGGGGTTTGGATACGCAGTATTTT.

Many counts were recorded for this clonotype. The rearrangement links TRBV20-1 to TRBJ2-1, with 9 bases matching TRBD2. The V gene end was trimmed by 5 bases and the J gene end by 7 bases; junction bases not matched to a gene: 3. Germline V gene lookup returns CDR1 DFQATT and CDR2 SNEGSKA (reference sequence). This CDR3 is built from 12 residues. The CDR3 reads CSAAGGQNEQFF. The CDR3 DNA is TGCAGTGCTGCGGGGGGGCAAAATGAGCAGTTCTTC.

This clonotype was seen at least ten times. The genes are TRBV5-5 and TRBJ2-1; 9 nucleotides line up with TRBD1. CDR1 is SGHKS, CDR2 YYEKEE, per germline (reference sequence). Trimming cost V 1 base and J 0 bases; bases outside gene matches: 5. There are 17 residues in the CDR3. CDR3 amino acids: CASSLLGTGSSYNEQFF. CDR3 coding DNA: TGTGCCAGCAGCTTGTTGGGGACAGGGAGCTCCTACAATGAGCAGTTCTTC.

This chain uses TRBV19 with TRBJ2-1, with a weak D call TRBD1 (6 bases). The CDR3 sequence is 15 residues long. V was cut by 4 bases and J by 8 bases, with 18 bases left in between. The V gene's germline CDR1 is LNHDA and CDR2 SQIVND (reference sequence). CDR3 nucleotide sequence: TGTGCCAGTAGTAAGAGGATGGACAGCTCCGATGAGCAGTTCTTC. Amino acids: CASSKRMDSSDEQFF.

This clonotype was counted at least ten times. The chain carries TRBV7-2 and TRBJ2-4; D unclear. Germline V gene data show CDR1 as SGHTA and CDR2 as FQGNSA. The CDR3 length is 12 residues. V lost 4 bases and J 12 bases, leaving 13 bases between the germline ends. The CDR3 sequence is CASSSSPVAQYF. For the CDR3, the DNA is TGTGCCAGCAGCTCCAGCCCTGTGGCTCAGTACTTC.

This clonotype was counted only a few times. A much larger clone is a single base away; this may be a read error. CDR3 in amino acids: CAISEFTGSSGANVPTF. As DNA, the CDR3 is TGTGCCATCAGTGAGTTTACAGGGTCCTCTGGGGCCAACGTCCCGACTTTC. The chain joins TRBV10-3 to TRBJ2-6; D is perhaps TRBD1 (6 bases). In germline, CDR1 is ENHRY, CDR2 SYGVKD. This CDR3 has 17 amino acids.

Ten or more counts support this clonotype. The genes are TRBV3-1 and TRBJ2-5; 7 positions agree with TRBD1. The CDR3 runs 13 residues. The V segment lost 3 bases and the J segment 7 bases; nucleotides outside the gene matches: 5. CDR1 and CDR2 from the germline V gene are LGHDT and YNNKEL (reference sequence). The DNA of the CDR3 is TGTGCCAGCAGCCAGGACAGGCACGGGACCCAGTACTTC. Translated: CASSQDRHGTQYF.

The chain couples TRBV6-6 to TRBJ1-1; TRBD1 matches at 12 bases. After removal of 7 bases from V and 0 bases from J, the junction contained 6 bases not matched to a gene. Per the germline V gene, CDR1 is MNHNY and CDR2 is SVGAGI (reference sequence). CDR3 length equals 16 residues. CDR3 bases: TGTGCCAGCACTACCGGGACAGGGGGCTTGAACACTGAAGCTTTCTTT. It translates to CASTTGTGGLNTEAFF.

This clonotype has ten or more counts. The V and J genes are TRBV2 and TRBJ2-3; D unresolved. Trimming cost V 2 bases and J 5 bases, with 5 bases left between them. The V gene's germline CDR1 is SNHLY and CDR2 FYNNEI. The CDR3 consists of 12 residues. This CDR3 reads CASSESLDTQYF. The CDR3 DNA follows: TGTGCCAGCAGTGAATCTTTAGATACGCAGTATTTT.

This chain joins TRBV14 and TRBJ1-2; TRBD1 matches at 7 bases. Losses at the gene ends were 1 base for V and 8 bases for J; bases not matched to a gene: 10. The CDR3 is 15 residues long. Germline loops: CDR1 SGHDN, CDR2 FVKESK. The CDR3 DNA follows: TGTGCCAGCAGCCAAGGAACACAGGGGTTTGGCGGCTACACCTTC. Protein sequence: CASSQGTQGFGGYTF.

This clonotype was observed many times. This sequence joins TRBV20-1 and TRBJ1-6; D gene unclear. V lost 2 bases and J lost 7, with 6 bases in between. Germline V lookup: CDR1 DFQATT, CDR2 SNEGSKA (reference sequence). This CDR3 is built from 12 residues. CDR3 DNA sequence: TGCAGTGCTAGACAGACCAATTCACCCCTCCACTTT. Amino acid sequence: CSARQTNSPLHF.